Shown below are 31 T cell receptor beta chains from a single sample sequenced in a study of shared clonotypes between healthy human individuals (dated by TCRdb to the early 2020s). The library was prepared using the immunoSEQ multiplex PCR assay. TCRdb carries this immuneACCESS record with in-frame sequences only. Its versions omit some clonotypes, under half of them owing to an unresolved V gene in the studies checked, with the rest unexplained. This sample has some 630,000 clones in its table, and roughly 95% of those were observed once. Jointly, the top ten make up less than 0.12% of the sample. CD8 naive samples consisted of CD45RO-negative cells that were positively selected for CCR7, yielding a CD45RA+CCR7+ population without TemRA cells. What was sequenced was naive CD8+ T cells sorted from blood. This sample's cell subset or site label indicates: CD45RA+CCR7+. These receptors originate from a woman aged 30 to 39 in good health.

This CDR3 reads CAWRIPGLGAYEQFF. In DNA form, the CDR3 reads TGTGCCTGGAGGATCCCGGGACTAGGAGCTTATGAGCAGTTCTTC. The genes are TRBV30 and TRBJ2-1; 8 positions agree with TRBD2. Trimming cost V 3 bases and J 8 bases; bases outside gene matches: 12. CDR1 and CDR2 from the germline V gene are GTSNPN and SVGIG (reference sequence). The CDR3 is made up of 15 amino acids.

This clone was counted once. This chain connects TRBV5-1 to TRBJ1-1; no clear D gene. The CDR3 contains 11 residues. CDR1 and CDR2 from the germline V gene are SGHRS and YFSETQ. V was trimmed by 5 bases and J by 1 base, leaving 3 bases between them. The CDR3 spells CASRGNTEAFF. CDR3 DNA: TGCGCCAGCAGAGGGAACACTGAAGCTTTCTTT.

CDR3 sequence reads: CASTSGSRNEQFF. The CDR3, as DNA: TGTGCCAGTACGAGCGGGAGCCGAAATGAGCAGTTCTTC. The chain joins TRBV19 to TRBJ2-1; 8 positions agree with TRBD2. Losses at the gene ends were 7 bases for V and 7 bases for J; bases not matched to a gene: 6. The germline gives CDR1 LNHDA, CDR2 SQIVND (reference sequence). The CDR3 sequence is 13 residues long.

The chain links TRBV6-5 to TRBJ1-1; D is unclear. There are 16 residues in the CDR3. V was trimmed by 0 bases and J by 0 bases, leaving 11 bases between them. Looked up from germline, CDR1 is MNHEY and CDR2 is SVGAGI. The CDR3 loop is CASSYSVEAMNTEAFF. CDR3 in DNA: TGTGCCAGCAGTTACTCGGTAGAAGCCATGAACACTGAAGCTTTCTTT.

V and J are TRBV14 and TRBJ2-1; no clear D. Deletions cut 1 base from V and 10 bases from J, with 14 bases between. CDR3 length: 14 residues. The germline V gene encodes CDR1 SGHDN and CDR2 FVKESK. As DNA, the CDR3 is TGTGCCAGCAGCCAAGTAAAAGGGCTCGGCGAGCAGTTCTTC. It yields the protein CASSQVKGLGEQFF.

The chain recombines TRBV6-6 with TRBJ1-2, with no clear D. The CDR3 has 13 amino acids. Per germline, CDR1 MNHNY and CDR2 SVGAGI (reference sequence). V dropped 3 bases and J dropped 0 bases, with 5 bases sitting between them. The CDR3 region has the DNA TGTGCCAGCAGTTATCAGCCTAACTATGGCTACACCTTC. This encodes CASSYQPNYGYTF.

This clone is a singleton in its sample. This chain connects TRBV27 to TRBJ2-3; D remains ambiguous. The length of the CDR3 is 17 residues. Trimming took 6 bases from V and 0 from J, leaving 19 bases between them. CDR1 is MNHEY and CDR2 is SMNVEV in the germline V gene (reference sequence). The CDR3 here is CASRSTPTITSTDTQYF. The DNA of the CDR3 is TGTGCCAGCAGAAGCACACCTACAATTACTAGCACAGATACGCAGTATTTT.

This chain links TRBV14 with TRBJ2-7; weak D call: TRBD1 (6 bases). Germline V lookup: CDR1 SGHDN, CDR2 FVKESK. Between the trimmed V and J ends, which lost 4 bases and 7 bases, there was a span of 17 bases. This CDR3 is built from 14 residues. CDR3: CASSPITTGFEQYF. The CDR3 nucleotides are TGTGCCAGCAGCCCAATTACCACAGGGTTTGAGCAGTACTTC.

The rearrangement joins TRBV5-1 to TRBJ2-7, with 8 bases identical to TRBD1. Germline CDR1 SGHRS, CDR2 YFSETQ. CDR3 length: 15 amino acids. The V segment lost 4 bases and the J segment 0 bases; nucleotides outside the gene matches: 6. The CDR3 region is CASSEGTGVSYEQYF. CDR3 bases: TGCGCCAGCAGCGAGGGGACAGGAGTCTCCTACGAGCAGTACTTC.

The chain uses TRBV5-4 and TRBJ1-5, with 7 positions matching TRBD1. Germline V CDR1 and CDR2: SGHNT, YYREEE (reference sequence). Germline trimming cut 0 bases from V and 6 bases from J; bases unmatched to any gene: 3. The CDR3 length is 14 residues. The CDR3 DNA is TGTGCCAGCAGCTTGGACAGGGGTGGTCAGCCCCAGCATTTT. Protein sequence: CASSLDRGGQPQHF.

In DNA, the CDR3 is TGTGCCAGCAGTTTGAGGCCAGGGGTTGAAAGTGAAAAACTGTTTTTT. The encoded protein is CASSLRPGVESEKLFF. The chain joins TRBV27 to TRBJ1-4; D might be TRBD1 (6 bases). The CDR3 runs 16 residues. The germline V gene has CDR1 MNHEY and CDR2 SMNVEV (reference sequence). The germline V and J ends were trimmed by 3 bases and 7 bases, with 18 bases remaining between them.

The gene calls are TRBV6-5 and TRBJ1-1; weak D call: TRBD1 (6 bases). CDR1 is MNHEY and CDR2 is SVGAGI in the germline V gene. The V end lost 5 bases, the J end lost 1 base, and 11 bases lay between the germline ends. The CDR3 length is 14 residues. The CDR3 reads CASSTQGQNTEAFF. The CDR3 nucleotides read TGTGCCAGCAGTACCCAGGGACAGAACACTGAAGCTTTCTTT.

J is TRBJ1-5 and V is TRBV28; the D is unclear. The CDR3 covers 14 residues. Trimming removed 7 bases from V and 3 bases from J, with 13 bases in between. CDR1 is MDHEN, CDR2 SYDVKM, per germline. CDR3 bases: TGTGCCAGCACCTACTGGAGGGACAATCAGCCCCAGCATTTT. The encoded protein is CASTYWRDNQPQHF.

The chain is built from TRBV19 and TRBJ2-3, with 7 bases lining up with TRBD1. J was trimmed by 0 bases and V by 1 base; bases with no gene match: 10. The CDR3 extends over 18 amino acids. Germline V CDR1 and CDR2: LNHDA, SQIVND (reference sequence). CDR3 sequence (DNA): TGTGCCAGTAGTATAGCTCGGACAGGTGTGACTAGCACAGATACGCAGTATTTT. Translation gives CASSIARTGVTSTDTQYF.

The genes are TRBV4-1 and TRBJ2-1, with D hard to call. Trimming took 4 bases from V and 3 from J, leaving 19 bases between them. Germline V gene lookup returns CDR1 MGHRA and CDR2 YSYEKL. The CDR3 spans 17 residues. CDR3 sequence reads: CASSPPGPAVRYNEQFF. CDR3 DNA sequence: TGCGCCAGCAGCCCCCCCGGTCCGGCGGTCCGCTACAATGAGCAGTTCTTC.

This clone has just one count. This sequence joins TRBV29-1 and TRBJ1-1, with a weak D call TRBD1 (5 bases). The CDR3 runs 13 residues. V shed 0 bases and J shed 3 bases, with 8 bases lying between them. Per the germline V gene, CDR1 is SQVTM and CDR2 is ANQGSEA. CDR3 sequence (DNA): TGCAGCGTTGAAGACAGGGCGGACACTGAAGCTTTCTTT. It yields the protein CSVEDRADTEAFF.

The rearrangement uses TRBV10-1 and TRBJ1-3; no firm D call. Germline V gene lookup returns CDR1 WNHNN and CDR2 SYGVQD (reference sequence). V was trimmed by 0 bases and J by 0 bases, leaving 6 bases between them. The CDR3 length is 15 residues. CDR3 amino acids: CASSESASSGNTIYF. The CDR3 nucleotides are TGCGCCAGCAGTGAGTCGGCGAGCTCTGGAAACACCATATATTTT.

The rearrangement joins TRBV5-8 to TRBJ1-2; TRBD1 matches at 10 bases. The ends lost 5 bases at V and 2 bases at J; junction bases unmatched: 15. The CDR3 contains 18 residues. In germline, CDR1 is SGHTS, CDR2 YDEGEE. The CDR3 DNA reads as TGTGCCAGCAGTCCCCCAGAGAGGGGACAGGGGTTAAACTATGGCTACACCTTC. This gives the protein CASSPPERGQGLNYGYTF.

The genes are TRBV4-1 and TRBJ2-1, with 9 bases lining up with TRBD2. Germline assignment: CDR1 MGHRA and CDR2 YSYEKL. The CDR3 runs to 17 residues. The ends lost 4 bases at V and 7 bases at J; junction bases unmatched: 14. The CDR3 region is CASSRSVAGDLYNEQFF. CDR3 nucleotide sequence: TGCGCCAGCAGCCGATCGGTAGCGGGAGATTTATATAATGAGCAGTTCTTC.

This rearrangement joins TRBV7-7 to TRBJ1-3; D ambiguous. V lost 5 bases and J lost 0, with 8 bases in between. Germline V gives CDR1 SSHAT, CDR2 FNYEAQ (reference sequence). CDR3 length: 14 residues. The CDR3 nucleotides read TGTGCCAGCAGCCCGAACTACTCTGGAAACACCATATATTTT. Protein: CASSPNYSGNTIYF.

In regard to this clone: This specimen includes other DNA sequences encoding the same CDR3. The rearrangement joins TRBV5-1 to TRBJ2-1; D gene ambiguous. The germline CDR1 and CDR2 sequences are SGHRS and YFSETQ. Trimming removed 0 bases from V and 7 bases from J, with 5 bases in between. This CDR3 contains 12 residues. The CDR3 is CASSLGPNEQFF. The CDR3 DNA sequence: TGCGCCAGCAGCTTGGGACCAAATGAGCAGTTCTTC.

V usage is TRBV7-9 and J usage is TRBJ2-2; no clear D. In germline, CDR1 is SEHNR, CDR2 FQNEAQ (reference sequence). Trimming left V 0 bases short and J 7 bases short, with 9 bases between. The length of the CDR3 is 14 residues. CDR3 nucleotides: TGTGCCAGCAGCTTAGCGTTCCAAGGCGGGGAGCTGTTTTTT. Protein product: CASSLAFQGGELFF.

The chain joins TRBV12-1 to TRBJ1-2. TRBV12-1 is flagged as a pseudogene. CDR3 length: 13 amino acids. CDR3 loop: CASSFLQADGYTF. The CDR3 DNA reads as TGTGCCAGCAGCTTTCTCCAGGCGGATGGCTACACCTTC.

The chain carries TRBV4-1 and TRBJ2-7, with TRBD2 identical over 8 bases. Germline CDR1 MGHRA, CDR2 YSYEKL. CDR3 length: 17 amino acids. Germline trimming cut 0 bases from V and 5 bases from J; bases unmatched to any gene: 12. The DNA of the CDR3 is TGCGCCAGCAGCCAAGATCGAACGGGACTAGGTGGGGACGAGCAGTACTTC. It encodes CASSQDRTGLGGDEQYF.

This chain connects TRBV2 to TRBJ2-7; 9 bases align to TRBD1. The CDR3 contains 16 residues. The V gene end was trimmed by 7 bases and the J gene end by 5 bases; junction bases not matched to a gene: 15. CDR1 is SNHLY and CDR2 is FYNNEI in the germline V gene. CDR3 DNA sequence: TGTGCCAGCATAAGCGGGACAGGGCGCTCTCGGGACGAGCAGTACTTC. Translating gives CASISGTGRSRDEQYF.

The chain has TRBV5-6 and TRBJ2-1, with D hard to call. The CDR3 sequence is 15 residues long. Germline lookup yields CDR1 SGHDT and CDR2 YYEEEE. The V end was cut by 5 bases, the J end by 8 bases, with 20 bases between. The CDR3 coding sequence is TGTGCCAGCAGGGATTTAGCAGGATGGTCGGATGAGCAGTTCTTC. Amino acid sequence: CASRDLAGWSDEQFF.

This sequence joins TRBV27 and TRBJ1-1, with 9 bases identical to TRBD1. The CDR3 is 15 residues long. Germline V lookup: CDR1 MNHEY, CDR2 SMNVEV (reference sequence). J gave up 5 bases and V 1 base, and 5 bases lay outside the gene matches. CDR3 sequence reads: CASSLWGTGKTEAFF. CDR3 sequence (DNA): TGTGCCAGCAGTTTATGGGGGACAGGGAAGACTGAAGCTTTCTTT.

The chain links TRBV5-6 to TRBJ2-2; the match to TRBD2 covers 14 bases. CDR3 length equals 18 residues. V lost 4 bases and J lost 5; bases outside the gene matches: 10. CDR1 SGHDT and CDR2 YYEEEE come from the germline V gene. The CDR3 nucleotides are TGTGCCAGCAGCCCTGGGACTAGCGGGAGTTATAGTACCGGGGAGCTGTTTTTT. As protein: CASSPGTSGSYSTGELFF.

The table lists this clone with a count of one. The chain has TRBV21-1 and TRBJ2-5; the table's D call, TRBD2, has no DNA check behind it. TRBV21-1 is a pseudogene. This CDR3 region has 22 residues. CDR3 region: CASSKALGSGRDSSGRDKTQYF. CDR3 DNA sequence: TGTGCCAGCAGCAAAGCGCTAGGGTCGGGACGGGACTCCAGCGGGAGGGATAAGACCCAGTACTTC.

The CDR3 DNA follows: TGTGCCAGCAGCCAAGAGGGGTTAGGGACGCCATACGAGCAGTACTTC. Translation gives CASSQEGLGTPYEQYF. V gene TRBV4-2 combines with J gene TRBJ2-7, with D perhaps matching TRBD1 or TRBD2 (5 bases each). Trimming removed 0 bases at V and 4 bases at J, with 16 bases between. The germline CDR1 and CDR2 sequences are LGHNA and YNFKEQ. The CDR3 extends over 16 amino acids.

The chain employs TRBV2 and TRBJ2-1, with 8 bases fitting TRBD2. The CDR3 is made up of 17 amino acids. Germline CDR1 and CDR2: SNHLY and FYNNEI. V dropped 4 bases and J dropped 0; count of bases not matched to a gene: 8. The CDR3 coding sequence is TGTGCCAGCAGTGGGTTTAGCGGGGTCAGCTCCTACAATGAGCAGTTCTTC. Translated, it gives CASSGFSGVSSYNEQFF.